The 5 T cell receptor beta chains below were found in one sample sequenced in a study of T cells after yellow fever vaccination. One entry per CDR3 protein, called by TCRdb with MiXCR from the 5' RACE reads. The table records just over 300,000 distinct CDR3 sequences, approximately 3.9% of them present only once. This specimen consisted of PBMCs, obtained on the day of the yellow fever booster vaccination. Receptors originate from a man between 18 and 29 years old who received the YFV17D yellow fever vaccine.

This clonotype was found a few times. The chain recombines TRBV24-1 with TRBJ1-5; the match to TRBD1 covers 7 bases. This CDR3 has 14 amino acids. J was trimmed by 5 bases and V by 4 bases; bases with no gene match: 4. Germline values: CDR1 KGHDR, CDR2 SFDVKD. This CDR3 is CATSDPGTDQPQHF. In DNA form, the CDR3 reads TGTGCCACCAGTGACCCGGGGACAGATCAGCCCCAGCATTTT.

This clonotype was picked up many times. This sequence joins TRBV5-1 and TRBJ1-4; D uncertain. Looked up from germline, CDR1 is SGHRS and CDR2 is YFSETQ. The CDR3 covers 14 residues. V gave up 7 bases and J gave up 0 bases, with 10 bases separating them. As DNA, the CDR3 is TGCGCCAGCCGGACGGGAGCAACTAATGAAAAACTGTTTTTT. Amino acid sequence: CASRTGATNEKLFF.

The V call is TRBV27, the J call TRBJ2-2; 9 bases line up with TRBD1. Per germline, CDR1 MNHEY and CDR2 SMNVEV (reference sequence). This CDR3 region has 15 residues. The J segment lost 6 bases and the V segment lost 6 bases, leaving 8 bases of the junction unmatched. The CDR3 DNA reads as TGTGCCAGCAGGGTGGGACAGGGAGTGGCCGGGGAGCTGTTTTTT. It yields the protein CASRVGQGVAGELFF.

This chain links TRBV5-6 with TRBJ2-5, with 11 nucleotides matching TRBD2. Germline lookup yields CDR1 SGHDT and CDR2 YYEEEE. The CDR3 contains 17 residues. V shed 4 bases, J shed 4 bases, and the junction held 12 bases outside the gene matches. CDR3 in amino acids: CASSSTSGGQEGETQYF. DNA for the CDR3: TGTGCCAGCAGCAGTACTAGCGGGGGTCAAGAAGGAGAGACCCAGTACTTC.

This clonotype was detected ten times or more. J is TRBJ2-7 and V is TRBV11-1; D is unclear. CDR3 length: 12 amino acids. V was pared by 4 bases and J by 5 bases, with 9 bases between. Germline values: CDR1 SGHAT, CDR2 FQDESV (reference sequence). CDR3 nucleotide sequence: TGTGCCAGCAGCTCGGGCGTGGACGAGCAGTACTTC. Protein sequence: CASSSGVDEQYF.